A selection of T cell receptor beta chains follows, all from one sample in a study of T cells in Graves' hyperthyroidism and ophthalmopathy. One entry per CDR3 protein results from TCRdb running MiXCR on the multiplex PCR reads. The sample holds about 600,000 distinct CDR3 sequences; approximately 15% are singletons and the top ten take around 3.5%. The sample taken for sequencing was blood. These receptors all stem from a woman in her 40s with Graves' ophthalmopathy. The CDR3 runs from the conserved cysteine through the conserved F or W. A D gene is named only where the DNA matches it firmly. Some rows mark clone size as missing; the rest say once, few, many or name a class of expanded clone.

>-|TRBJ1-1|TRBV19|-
CASSIGGITTEAFF
TGTGCCAGTAGTATAGGCGGCATTACCACTGAAGCTTTCTTT
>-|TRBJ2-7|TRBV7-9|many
CASSLGVGRDPYEQYF
TGTGCCAGCAGCTTAGGTGTTGGACGGGACCCCTACGAGCAGTACTTC
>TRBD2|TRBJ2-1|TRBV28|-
CASSTEPLGLAGFDEQFF
TGTGCCAGCAGTACTGAACCCCTCGGACTAGCGGGATTCGATGAGCAGTTCTTC
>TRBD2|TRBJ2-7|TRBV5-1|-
CASSSGTSGIYEQYF
TGCGCCAGCAGTTCCGGGACTAGCGGGATCTACGAGCAGTACTTC
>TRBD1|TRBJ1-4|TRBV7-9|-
CASSSTQGALANEKLFF
TGTGCCAGCAGTTCCACTCAGGGGGCTCTGGCTAATGAAAAACTGTTTTTT
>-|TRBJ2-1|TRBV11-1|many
CASTETEAPTYNEQFF
TGTGCCAGCACCGAGACGGAGGCCCCCACCTACAATGAGCAGTTCTTC
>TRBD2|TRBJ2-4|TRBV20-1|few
CSARDREAGGSAKNIQYF
TGCAGTGCTAGAGATAGGGAAGCGGGAGGGTCAGCCAAAAACATTCAGTACTTC
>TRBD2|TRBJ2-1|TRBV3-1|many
CASSVGLEIGPEQFF
TGTGCCAGCAGCGTGGGACTAGAAATTGGGCCTGAGCAGTTCTTC
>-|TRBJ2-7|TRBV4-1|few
CASSPRQPYEQYF
TGCGCCAGCAGCCCCCGACAGCCCTACGAGCAGTACTTC
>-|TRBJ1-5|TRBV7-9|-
CASSSEGQPQHF
TGTGCCAGCAGCTCCGAGGGTCAGCCCCAGCATTTT
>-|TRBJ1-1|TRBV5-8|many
CASMSVAGTEAFF
TGTGCCAGCATGTCCGTCGCGGGCACTGAAGCTTTCTTT
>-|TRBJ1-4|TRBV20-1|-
CGASVAAGLNEKLFF
TGCGGTGCTAGTGTGGCGGCCGGTTTAAATGAAAAACTGTTTTTT
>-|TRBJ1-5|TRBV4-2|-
CASSQDLGGQPQHF
TGTGCCAGCAGCCAAGATCTTGGCGGTCAGCCCCAGCATTTT
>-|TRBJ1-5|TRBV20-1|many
CSAREGLAQPQHF
TGCAGTGCTCGGGAGGGCTTAGCTCAGCCCCAGCATTTT
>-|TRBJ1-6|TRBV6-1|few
CASSEKLHGSSYNSPLHF
TGTGCCAGCAGTGAAAAGTTACACGGGAGCTCCTATAATTCACCCCTCCACTTT
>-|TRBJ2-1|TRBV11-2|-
CASSFASNEQFF
TGTGCCAGCAGCTTTGCTTCCAATGAGCAGTTCTTC
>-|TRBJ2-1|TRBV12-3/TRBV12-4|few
CVSNGVGTYNEQFF
TGTGTCAGCAACGGGGTTGGCACCTACAATGAGCAGTTCTTC
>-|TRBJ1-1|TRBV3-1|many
CASSQGEYMNTEAFF
TGTGCCAGCAGCCAAGGAGAGTACATGAACACTGAAGCTTTCTTT
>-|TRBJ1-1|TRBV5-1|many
CASKVMELNTEAFF
TGCGCCAGCAAAGTGATGGAACTGAACACTGAAGCTTTCTTT
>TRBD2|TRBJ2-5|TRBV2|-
CASSVLSSGSPLQETQYF
TGTGCCAGCAGTGTATTGTCTAGCGGGTCCCCTCTCCAAGAGACCCAGTACTTC
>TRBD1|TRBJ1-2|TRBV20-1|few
CSATNPGQGIYGYTF
TGCAGTGCCACGAACCCGGGACAGGGAATATATGGCTACACCTTC
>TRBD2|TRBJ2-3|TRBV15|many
CATSSGRVSSTDTQYF
TGTGCCACCAGCAGCGGGAGGGTATCTAGCACAGATACGCAGTATTTT
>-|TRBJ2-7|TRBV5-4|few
CASSARGTPAYEQYF
TGTGCCAGCAGCGCAAGAGGGACGCCGGCCTACGAGCAGTACTTC